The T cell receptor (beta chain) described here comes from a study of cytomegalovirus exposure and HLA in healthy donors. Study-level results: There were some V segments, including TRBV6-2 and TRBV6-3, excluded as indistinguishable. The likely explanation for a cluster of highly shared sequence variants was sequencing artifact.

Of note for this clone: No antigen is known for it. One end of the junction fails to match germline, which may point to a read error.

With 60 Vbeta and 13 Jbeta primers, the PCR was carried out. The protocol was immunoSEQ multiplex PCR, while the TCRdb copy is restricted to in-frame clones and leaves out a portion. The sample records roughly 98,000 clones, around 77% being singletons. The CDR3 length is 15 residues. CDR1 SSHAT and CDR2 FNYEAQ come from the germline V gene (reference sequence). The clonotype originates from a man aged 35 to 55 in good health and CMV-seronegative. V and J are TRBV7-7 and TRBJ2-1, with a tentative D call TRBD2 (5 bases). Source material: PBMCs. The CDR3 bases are TGTGCTAGCAGCTTACGTCAGGAGGCTTACAATGAGCAGTTCTTC. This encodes CASSLRQEAYNEQFF.